This T cell receptor beta chain was sequenced in a study of Ad26.COV2.S vaccination and SARS-CoV-2 variants. General study results and limits: Similar non-spike TCR breadth was observed in recipients of vaccine and of placebo.

Some clones are missing from TCRdb's copy, which holds only in-frame ones; the method was immunoSEQ multiplex PCR. The table lists roughly 380,000 clones, roughly 84% of them singletons. Germline V gene lookup returns CDR1 SGHAT and CDR2 FQNNGV. The V segment lost 0 bases and the J segment 7 bases; nucleotides outside the gene matches: 8. The CDR3 has 18 amino acids. As to treatment: 15 to 20 received Ad26.COV2.S at low or high dose, single or two shots; five or six received placebo; per-sample allocation not given. Following the first vaccine or placebo injection, samples were taken on day 63. Participants' vaccine, an Ad26 vector, delivered Wuhan-strain SARS-CoV-2 spike. A note on this clone: Its antigen remains unidentified.

The specimen was peripheral blood, collected in a trial of Ad26.COV2.S vaccine versus placebo. The rearrangement uses TRBV11-2 and TRBJ2-2; 13 bases line up with TRBD2. This sequence was found in a person aged 18-65 years who received the Ad26.COV2.S COVID-19 vaccine or a placebo. Here the CDR3 DNA reads TGTGCCAGCAGCTTAGACCTACTAGCGGGAGGGCCTCACGGGGAGCTGTTTTTT. The encoded protein is CASSLDLLAGGPHGELFF.